What follows are 15 T cell receptor beta chains derived from one specimen sequenced in a study of T cell responses to AZD1222 COVID-19 vaccine. Produced via immunoSEQ multiplex PCR; TCRdb's table is partial and in-frame only. The sample has 75,000 to 100,000 clones, roughly 92% seen once; the top ten hold approximately 11%. The input for sequencing was peripheral blood, taken on day 0 of AZD1222 vaccination. The receptor source for this set is an adult in good health.

The chain recombines TRBV19 with TRBJ2-7, with D tentatively TRBD1 (6 bases). This CDR3 has 16 amino acids. V gave up 6 bases and J gave up 4 bases, with 22 bases separating them. Per germline, CDR1 LNHDA and CDR2 SQIVND (reference sequence). CDR3 residues: CASRQAVTTGIYEQYF. The CDR3 nucleotides read TGTGCCAGTAGACAAGCGGTTACGACAGGAATTTACGAGCAGTACTTC.

The rearrangement links TRBV7-9 to TRBJ1-3; no firm D call. V lost 0 bases to trimming and J lost 1 base, with 4 bases between them. Germline-derived CDR1 and CDR2 are SEHNR and FQNEAQ (reference sequence). The CDR3 has 14 amino acids. The CDR3 sequence: CASSLAGSGNTIYF. The CDR3 DNA is TGTGCCAGCAGCTTAGCTGGGTCTGGAAACACCATATATTTT.

This clone was picked up one time. This chain links TRBV29-1 with TRBJ2-1, with 9 bases identical to TRBD2. CDR1 SQVTM and CDR2 ANQGSEA come from the germline V gene. The junction had 2 bases not matched to a gene; V was cut back by 4 bases and J by 4 bases. This CDR3 has 13 amino acids. CDR3 residues: CSVVSGGYNEQFF. The CDR3 DNA sequence: TGCAGCGTTGTCAGCGGGGGGTACAATGAGCAGTTCTTC.

The chain carries TRBV12-5 and TRBJ2-1; 13 nucleotides match TRBD2. The CDR3 covers 15 residues. The J segment lost 7 bases and the V segment lost 5 bases, leaving 5 bases of the junction unmatched. The germline V gene encodes CDR1 LGHNT and CDR2 FRNRAP. CDR3 DNA: TGTGCTAGTGGTACGGGACTAGCGGGGAGGAATGAGCAGTTCTTC. Residues: CASGTGLAGRNEQFF.

The rearrangement joins TRBV6-6 to TRBJ1-1; 8 bases fit TRBD1. CDR3 length: 13 residues. The V and J ends lost 7 bases and 3 bases, in that order; junction bases with no gene match: 4. The germline V gene has CDR1 MNHNY and CDR2 SVGAGI (reference sequence). The chain's CDR3 is CASTTGGYTEAFF. DNA of the CDR3: TGTGCCAGCACCACAGGGGGATACACTGAAGCTTTCTTT.

This clone was counted a single time. The chain's CDR3 is CASSYARDRNTGELFF. CDR3 nucleotides: TGTGCCAGCAGCTATGCCCGGGACAGGAACACCGGGGAGCTGTTTTTT. This sequence joins TRBV7-9 and TRBJ2-2, with 7 bases identical to TRBD1. After removal of 4 bases from V and 1 base from J, the junction contained 6 bases not matched to a gene. The CDR3 contains 16 residues. The germline V gene encodes CDR1 SEHNR and CDR2 FQNEAQ (reference sequence). Combining the CDR3 with reference TRBV7-9 and TRBJ2-2 gives the whole variable domain DTGVSQNPRHKITKRGQNVTFRCDPISEHNRLYWYRQTLGQGPEFLTYFQNEAQLEKSRLLSDRFSAERPKGSFSTLEIQRTEQGDSAMYLCASSYARDRNTGELFFGEGSRLTVL.

The chain combines TRBV6-5 with TRBJ1-5, with TRBD1 matching over 7 bases. Trimming removed 6 bases from V and 1 base from J; junction bases left unmatched: 3. Germline values: CDR1 MNHEY, CDR2 SVGAGI. This CDR3 is built from 14 residues. The CDR3 DNA sequence: TGTGCCAGCAGACAGGGGTACAGCAATCAGCCCCAGCATTTT. Protein product: CASRQGYSNQPQHF.

This clone has a single count. The chain links TRBV28 to TRBJ2-3; D ambiguous. Trimming left V 10 bases short and J 0 bases short, with 17 bases between. Germline CDR1 and CDR2: MDHEN and SYDVKM. The CDR3 contains 15 residues. The CDR3 DNA is TGTGCCACCTTGACCAGTCCGACTAGCACAGATACGCAGTATTTT. Translated, it gives CATLTSPTSTDTQYF.

The genes are TRBV6-5 and TRBJ1-4, with D tentatively TRBD1 (5 bases). The ends were cut back, 2 bases at V and 3 bases at J, with 13 bases in the middle. The V gene's germline CDR1 is MNHEY and CDR2 SVGAGI. The CDR3 is made up of 16 amino acids. The CDR3 bases are TGTGCCAGCAGTTACCCAGTAGGGGCTTCTAATGAAAAACTGTTTTTT. Its translation: CASSYPVGASNEKLFF.

J is TRBJ1-5 and V is TRBV29-1, with 8 nucleotides matching TRBD1. Germline V lookup: CDR1 SQVTM, CDR2 ANQGSEA. The CDR3 totals 13 residues. V lost 7 bases, J lost 3 bases, and 5 bases stayed unmatched. CDR3 nucleotides: TGCAGCGCCTCAGGGGGCAACAATCAGCCCCAGCATTTT. As protein: CSASGGNNQPQHF.

V usage is TRBV18 and J usage is TRBJ1-1; 7 nucleotides align to TRBD1. This CDR3 has 17 residues. From germline, CDR1 is KGHSH and CDR2 LQKENI. With 0 bases clipped from V and 0 bases from J, the junction kept 7 bases outside the gene matches. CDR3 protein: CASSPPTGRSVNTEAFF. The CDR3 DNA reads as TGTGCCAGCTCACCACCGACAGGGAGATCGGTGAACACTGAAGCTTTCTTT. Together with reference TRBV18 and TRBJ1-1, the CDR3 gives the full variable domain: NAGVMQNPRHLVRRRGQEARLRCSPMKGHSHVYWYRQLPEEGLKFMVYLQKENIIDESGMPKERFSAEFPKEGPSILRIQQVVRGDSAAYFCASSPPTGRSVNTEAFFGQGTRLTVV.

V and J are TRBV19 and TRBJ1-4, with D perhaps matching TRBD1 (6 bases). The CDR3 runs 16 residues. The V and J ends lost 5 bases and 3 bases respectively, with 16 bases between them. Germline-derived CDR1 and CDR2 are LNHDA and SQIVND (reference sequence). CDR3 DNA: TGTGCCAGTAGTGGGCCTAGTGGGACATCTAATGAAAAACTGTTTTTT. This codes for CASSGPSGTSNEKLFF.

The DNA of the CDR3 is TGTGCCAGCAGCGTAGGCGGCTCCACCTACGAGCAGTACTTC. This codes for CASSVGGSTYEQYF. The chain recombines TRBV9 with TRBJ2-7, with D unclear. The CDR3 consists of 14 residues. CDR1 SGDLS and CDR2 YYNGEE come from the germline V gene. With 0 bases removed from V and 2 bases from J, the gap between germline ends came to 9 bases.

The chain carries TRBV7-9 and TRBJ2-1; 10 positions agree with TRBD2. The germline V gene encodes CDR1 SEHNR and CDR2 FQNEAQ (reference sequence). The trim removed 5 bases at V and 4 bases at J, leaving 5 bases unmatched. The CDR3 consists of 15 residues. CDR3 nucleotides: TGTGCCAGCAGCCTTTTAGCGGGAGGATACAATGAGCAGTTCTTC. The encoded protein is CASSLLAGGYNEQFF. The whole variable domain, filled in from reference TRBV7-9 and TRBJ2-1, reads DTGVSQNPRHKITKRGQNVTFRCDPISEHNRLYWYRQTLGQGPEFLTYFQNEAQLEKSRLLSDRFSAERPKGSFSTLEIQRTEQGDSAMYLCASSLLAGGYNEQFFGPGTRLTVL.

V gene TRBV19 combines with J gene TRBJ1-5, with TRBD1 as a possible D gene (6 bases). The CDR3 loop spans 19 amino acids. V was cut by 8 bases and J by 0 bases, with 26 bases left in between. Looked up from germline, CDR1 is LNHDA and CDR2 is SQIVND (reference sequence). The DNA for the CDR3 is TGTGCCAGTTCCAACTCGGTAGGACAGAAACTCAATAGCAATCAGCCCCAGCATTTT. Amino acid sequence: CASSNSVGQKLNSNQPQHF.